This T cell receptor beta chain was retrieved from a study of T cell repertoires in cytomegalovirus infection. Across the study: It can be stated that public TCR beta signatures indicated CMV infection as well as a matching HLA type. Study findings and constraints: HLA-C-restricted CMV clonotypes gave the most frequent clonotype in two of eight donors. Pooled public TCR beta family frequency picked out CMV carriers with the relevant HLA.

Germline V gene lookup returns CDR1 SGHAT and CDR2 FQNNGV. V shed 5 bases and J 11 bases; nucleotides not matched to a gene: 21. This CDR3 contains 17 residues. One entry per CDR3 protein results from TCRdb running MiXCR on the reads. The sample consists of a few hundred thousand distinct CDR3 sequences, roughly 13% of them appearing once. On this clonotype: The antigen is not known.

The chain carries TRBV11-2 and TRBJ1-3; 7 nucleotides line up with TRBD1. The TCR was taken from a human donor in good health (CMV status not recorded). Some clones in this sample may be carry-over from other donors' samples. Sequenced input: PBMCs. CDR3 bases: TGTGCCAGCAGCCAGTTCACCCCCCCGGGACAGCGGAACTCCATATATTTT. It is translated as CASSQFTPPGQRNSIYF.